This TCR beta chain originates from a study of OX40 agonist ivuxolimab in advanced cancers. Study details: Intravenous ivuxolimab at 0.01 to 10 mg/kg was given to patients every 2 weeks. Every patient in dose escalation had hepatocellular carcinoma, melanoma, renal cell or head and neck cancer. Study-level points and caveats: In the 0.1-3.0 mg/kg groups, partial responders showed among the lowest expansion.

At cycle 4 day 1, cycle 7 day 1, and baseline, blood was sampled. With regard to this clone: What it binds is not known. One end of the junction is discordant with germline, which a read error may explain.

TCRdb keeps only in-frame clones here, not all; method: immunoSEQ multiplex PCR. The sample lists 65,000 to 90,000 clones; more than 85% were seen once. This CDR3 spans 14 amino acids. Germline CDR1 reads SEHNR; CDR2 reads FQNEAQ (reference sequence). The TCR sequence derives from an adult with an advanced solid tumor such as melanoma, head and neck, liver or kidney cancer. J is TRBJ1-2 and V is TRBV7-9; D perhaps matches TRBD1 (6 bases). Sequenced material: CD4+ or CD8+ T cells sorted from blood, taken in a trial of the OX40 agonist ivuxolimab. CDR3 loop: CASSQAGEHYGYTF. The CDR3, as DNA: TGCGCCAGCAGCCAAGCAGGGGAGCACTATGGCTACACCTTC.